This TCR beta chain was recovered during a study of radiotherapy plus CTLA-4 blockade in lung cancer. Study-wide context: Across the patients, objective responses occurred in approximately 20%, and disease control in roughly 33%.

Regarding the study as a whole: Tumor-derived TCR clones expanded in blood after radiotherapy plus ipilimumab. Response was reportedly best predicted by early blood T cell clone dynamics, with interferon-beta.

Worth noting for this clone: The antigen is undetermined.

Data came from immunoSEQ multiplex PCR; TCRdb stores just in-frame clones and leaves some out. The repertoire includes tens of thousands of clones, 88% of them detected once, and 7.8% sits in the top ten. Lung cancer patients with chemo-refractory metastatic non-small-cell disease were given focal radiation plus CTLA-4 blockade with ipilimumab. With 5 bases removed from V and 4 bases from J, the gap between germline ends came to 14 bases. Germline values: CDR1 SEHNR, CDR2 FQNEAQ (reference sequence). The length of the CDR3 is 14 residues. This rearrangement joins TRBV7-9 to TRBJ1-1, with D unresolved. The sequence came from a human donor with non-small cell lung cancer whose response to radiotherapy plus ipilimumab could not be evaluated. The specimen comprised peripheral blood, sampled from a patient treated with radiotherapy plus ipilimumab. DNA for the CDR3: TGTGCCAGCAGCACCCCCGGGAGAGTCACTGAAGCTTTCTTT. Amino acid sequence: CASSTPGRVTEAFF.